The 14 T cell receptor beta chains presented below share a single source sample, sequenced in a study of glioma-infiltrating T cells after dendritic cell vaccination. The data were produced by immunoSEQ multiplex PCR, yet TCRdb's version contains in-frame clones alone and is incomplete. The sample has about 82,000 clones, around nine tenths seen once. This specimen consisted of blood, obtained before dendritic cell vaccination. All receptors come from a human donor with glioblastoma.

The chain links TRBV6-1 to TRBJ2-1; 11 bases are a match to TRBD2. Germline V gene lookup returns CDR1 MNHNS and CDR2 SASEGT. The CDR3 spans 13 residues. V was clipped by 6 bases and J by 10 bases; unmatched bases: 5. CDR3 nucleotides: TGTGCCAGCAGGCTAGCGGGAGGAGGGGAGCAGTTCTTC. Its translation: CASRLAGGGEQFF.

CDR3 nucleotide sequence: TGTGCCAGTAGCGCTGGGACAGGGGGCGCCGACGTCGGTGGCTACACCTTC. Its protein product is CASSAGTGGADVGGYTF. The V gene is TRBV19, the J gene TRBJ1-2; 12 bases fit TRBD1. The CDR3 spans 17 residues. Germline loops: CDR1 LNHDA, CDR2 SQIVND (reference sequence). Trimming cost V 6 bases and J 7 bases; bases outside gene matches: 15.

The chain recombines TRBV5-1 with TRBJ2-1, with TRBD1 matching 7 bases. This CDR3 comprises 14 residues. The germline V gene encodes CDR1 SGHRS and CDR2 YFSETQ. Trimming took 3 bases from V and 7 from J; bases not matched to a gene: 7. Here the CDR3 reads CASSWTGTENEQFF. The CDR3 nucleotides are TGCGCCAGCAGCTGGACCGGGACAGAGAATGAGCAGTTCTTC. The full variable domain, with the rest looked up from reference TRBV5-1 and TRBJ2-1, is KAGVTQTPRYLIKTRGQQVTLSCSPISGHRSVSWYQQTPGQGLQFLFEYFSETQRNKGNFPGRFSGRQFSNSRSEMNVSTLELGDSALYLCASSWTGTENEQFFGPGTRLTVL.

This chain links TRBV18 with TRBJ2-7, with 13 bases lining up with TRBD2. This CDR3 has 17 residues. Germline CDR1 is KGHSH and CDR2 is LQKENI. The J segment lost 1 base and the V segment lost 3 bases, leaving 6 bases of the junction unmatched. The CDR3 region has the DNA TGTGCCAGCTCACCCTACGGGACTAGCGGGACTTCCTACGAGCAGTACTTC. It specifies CASSPYGTSGTSYEQYF.

The rearrangement links TRBV2 to TRBJ1-4; 11 bases align to TRBD1. The CDR3 has 19 amino acids. The junction had 16 bases not matched to a gene; V was cut back by 6 bases and J by 4 bases. Germline V gene data show CDR1 as SNHLY and CDR2 as FYNNEI. CDR3 region: CASRGSRTGGAIGNEKLFF. The CDR3 DNA reads as TGTGCCAGCAGAGGGTCTCGGACAGGGGGCGCGATTGGTAATGAAAAACTGTTTTTT.

This clone turned up a few times. This chain uses TRBV11-2 with TRBJ2-1; TRBD2 aligns across 7 bases. V trimming: 1 base; J trimming: 7 bases; junction bases outside the gene matches: 10. This CDR3 region has 16 residues. CDR1 is SGHAT and CDR2 is FQNNGV in the germline V gene. CDR3 loop: CASSLGGWTRGNEQFF. CDR3 DNA: TGTGCCAGCAGCTTAGGAGGCTGGACTAGGGGAAATGAGCAGTTCTTC.

J is TRBJ1-4 and V is TRBV18; a possible D gene is TRBD1 (6 bases). The length of the CDR3 is 15 residues. V was cut by 6 bases and J by 4 bases, with 15 bases left in between. The V gene's germline CDR1 is KGHSH and CDR2 LQKENI. CDR3 sequence (DNA): TGTGCCAGCTCGCCAGGTACAGGGAGTAATGAAAAACTGTTTTTT. This sequence encodes CASSPGTGSNEKLFF.

The rearrangement joins TRBV18 to TRBJ1-1, with D maybe TRBD1 (5 bases). Per the germline V gene, CDR1 is KGHSH and CDR2 is LQKENI. V was pared by 7 bases and J by 1 base, with 10 bases between. This CDR3 contains 13 residues. DNA of the CDR3: TGTGCCAGCTTAGAGACAGCGAACACTGAAGCTTTCTTT. Amino acid sequence: CASLETANTEAFF.

CDR3 nucleotides: TGTGCCAGCAGAGGGTCCGGGACAGGCTTCCCTAGTGTCTATGGCTACACCTTC. As protein: CASRGSGTGFPSVYGYTF. J is TRBJ1-2 and V is TRBV6-4; TRBD1 aligns across 8 bases. The CDR3 is made up of 18 amino acids. From germline, CDR1 is MRHNA and CDR2 SNTAGT. J was trimmed by 4 bases and V by 6 bases; bases with no gene match: 19.

The chain uses TRBV29-1 and TRBJ2-1; tentative D call: TRBD2 (6 bases). The CDR3 sequence is 14 residues long. CDR1 SQVTM and CDR2 ANQGSEA come from the germline V gene. V lost 3 bases and J lost 7, with 16 bases in between. CDR3 sequence (DNA): TGCAGCGTTGAGGGACTCCCCGGAGCGAATGAGCAGTTCTTC. Translating gives CSVEGLPGANEQFF.

The rearrangement links TRBV6-6 to TRBJ1-5; 8 nucleotides agree with TRBD1. V shed 6 bases, J shed 4 bases, and the junction held 8 bases outside the gene matches. The germline V gene encodes CDR1 MNHNY and CDR2 SVGAGI (reference sequence). The CDR3 loop spans 15 amino acids. CDR3 DNA: TGTGCCAGCAGCAACGGACAGGGAAAGAATCAGCCCCAGCATTTT. It yields the protein CASSNGQGKNQPQHF.

This sequence joins TRBV5-1 and TRBJ2-2, with D uncertain. Germline V gives CDR1 SGHRS, CDR2 YFSETQ. This CDR3 contains 14 residues. Trimming shortened V by 3 bases and J by 1 base, and 7 bases separated the two germline ends. The CDR3, as DNA: TGCGCCAGCAGCTCGTCGGGGAACACCGGGGAGCTGTTTTTT. Its translation: CASSSSGNTGELFF. Complete variable domain (other parts from reference TRBV5-1 and TRBJ2-2): KAGVTQTPRYLIKTRGQQVTLSCSPISGHRSVSWYQQTPGQGLQFLFEYFSETQRNKGNFPGRFSGRQFSNSRSEMNVSTLELGDSALYLCASSSSGNTGELFFGEGSRLTVL.

To note about this clone: The junction and the germline gene differ at one end; a read error may be behind it. The V gene is TRBV7-7, the J gene TRBJ2-2, with 8 bases aligning to TRBD2. Germline V gives CDR1 SSHAT, CDR2 FNYEAQ (reference sequence). The CDR3 is 15 amino acids. As DNA, the CDR3 is TGTGCTAGCAGCCCCGGGGGGGTTCACACCGGGGAGCTGTTTTTT. Amino acid sequence: CASSPGGVHTGELFF.

V gene TRBV6-5 combines with J gene TRBJ2-7; weak D call: TRBD1 (10 bases). The CDR3 has 15 amino acids. Between the trimmed V and J ends, which lost 6 bases and 5 bases, there was a span of 20 bases. The germline V gene has CDR1 MNHEY and CDR2 SVGAGI. The DNA of the CDR3 is TGTGCCAGCAGATCTAGCGGGACAGGGGACCACGAGCAGTACTTC. Translating it yields CASRSSGTGDHEQYF.